The 11 T cell receptor beta chains below all came from one sample that was sequenced in a study of tumor-infiltrating lymphocytes in oesophageal squamous cell carcinoma. From the PCR reads, TCRdb called clonotypes with MiXCR, one entry per CDR3 protein. The sample shows fewer than 15,000 distinct CDR3 sequences, roughly 51% of them seen only once. Sequenced sample: blood. These receptors came from a female donor with esophageal squamous cell carcinoma.

This clonotype showed up many times. J is TRBJ2-3 and V is TRBV4-2, with TRBD2 matching 9 bases. Per the germline V gene, CDR1 is LGHNA and CDR2 is YNFKEQ. This CDR3 is built from 16 residues. After removal of 2 bases from V and 5 bases from J, the junction contained 8 bases not matched to a gene. As DNA, the CDR3 is TGTGCCAGCAGCCAATATCTAGCGGGAAGCGGAGATACGCAGTATTTT. The encoded protein is CASSQYLAGSGDTQYF.

As concerns this clonotype: One junction end does not reproduce the germline sequence, and a read error may be involved. The J gene is TRBJ2-3, the V gene TRBV7-6; D is uncertain. CDR3 length: 15 residues. Germline CDR1 is SGHVS and CDR2 is FNYEAQ. CDR3 nucleotides: TGTGCCAGCAGCATAGCAGGTTCTAGCACAGATACGCAGTATTTT. As protein: CASSIAGSSTDTQYF.

The rearrangement links TRBV6-1 to TRBJ2-1; no clear D. The DNA end is a closer match to TRBJ2-5, so the J assignment may be wrong. This CDR3 region has 12 residues. CDR1 and CDR2 from the germline V gene are MNHNS and SASEGT. The CDR3: CASSGVGETQYF. The DNA for the CDR3 is TGTGCCAGCAGTGGAGTAGGAGAGACCCAGTACTTC.

On this clonotype: At one of its ends the junction is not consistent with the germline gene, which may arise from a read error. The chain uses TRBV7-7 and TRBJ2-1, with a possible D match to TRBD2 (5 bases). The CDR3 loop spans 13 amino acids. Germline V lookup: CDR1 SSHAT, CDR2 FNYEAQ (reference sequence). The CDR3 protein is CASSFPGKNEQFF. CDR3 DNA: TGTGCTAGCAGCTTCCCCGGGAAAAATGAGCAGTTCTTC.

This clonotype was detected a few times. This rearrangement joins TRBV12-3 or TRBV12-4 to TRBJ2-1; D uncertain. The CDR3 is 15 amino acids. Trimming pared 6 bases from V and 0 bases from J, leaving 12 bases between. CDR3 sequence (DNA): TGTGCCAGCAGCCCATCGCGCTACTCCTACAATGAGCAGTTCTTC. Amino acid sequence: CASSPSRYSYNEQFF.

This clonotype was seen at least ten times. The chain couples TRBV6-1 to TRBJ1-1, with D maybe TRBD1 (5 bases). Germline CDR1 is MNHNS and CDR2 is SASEGT. CDR3 length: 14 amino acids. V was clipped by 7 bases and J by 1 base, with 13 bases between them. This chain's CDR3 is CASTGGLGNTEAFF. As DNA, the CDR3 is TGTGCCAGCACCGGGGGTTTGGGGAACACTGAAGCTTTCTTT.

This clonotype was picked up a small number of times. As DNA, the CDR3 is TGTGCCAGCAGCTTAGACGGGGTGGCCTATAATTCACCCCTCCACTTT. Residues: CASSLDGVAYNSPLHF. V usage is TRBV11-3 and J usage is TRBJ1-6; no clear D. Trimming took 0 bases from V and 2 from J, leaving 8 bases between them. The CDR3 has 16 amino acids. Germline V gene lookup returns CDR1 SGHNT and CDR2 YENEEA.

This clonotype is classed as medium-sized. The chain has TRBV6-1 and TRBJ2-1; D is undetermined. CDR3 length: 16 residues. Germline assignment: CDR1 MNHNS and CDR2 SASEGT. V gave up 7 bases and J gave up 10 bases, with 26 bases separating them. The CDR3, as DNA: TGTGCCAGCAACCCCGGGTGGACGACCCACAACGGGGAGCAGTTCTTC. Encoded protein: CASNPGWTTHNGEQFF.

The chain combines TRBV7-2 with TRBJ2-5; TRBD1 matches at 8 bases. The J call may be in error: the DNA end matches TRBJ2-1 better. Per germline, CDR1 SGHTA and CDR2 FQGNSA. The CDR3 sequence is 15 residues long. CDR3 in amino acids: CASSLGAGGHNEQFF. CDR3 bases: TGTGCCAGCAGCTTAGGGGCAGGGGGCCACAATGAGCAGTTCTTC.

V is TRBV28 and J is TRBJ1-4; 7 bases agree with TRBD1. This CDR3 has 15 residues. Germline values: CDR1 MDHEN, CDR2 SYDVKM. Trimming cost V 6 bases and J 6 bases; bases outside gene matches: 10. The CDR3 DNA follows: TGTGCCAGCAGGCCAGGGGGGGAGTTGGATGAAAAACTGTTTTTT. Translation gives CASRPGGELDEKLFF.

This chain joins TRBV10-3 and TRBJ2-7, with 12 bases matching TRBD2. TRBJ2-1 matches the DNA end more closely, so the J call is doubtful. Looked up from germline, CDR1 is ENHRY and CDR2 is SYGVKD. The CDR3 runs 15 residues. The CDR3 region has the DNA TGTGCCATCGGGGGACTAGCGGGCGCTTACAATGAGCAGTTCTTC. It specifies CAIGGLAGAYNEQFF.